Here is one T cell receptor (beta chain) with its context. The antigen remains unidentified. The CDR3 runs 14 residues. CDR1 is SGHVS, CDR2 FQNEAQ, per germline. Trimming took 1 base from V and 9 from J, leaving 15 bases between them. This sample stems from a study of chemoradiotherapy in HPV16-positive cancers. Study-level points and caveats: Non-HPV-specific T cells did not expand in tumors during treatment, whereas candidate HPV-specific clones and E7-related motifs did.

Assay: immunoSEQ multiplex PCR; the TCRdb copy retains only in-frame clones and omits some. The sample consists of some 34,000 clones, roughly 90% of them appearing once. Repertoires were sampled repeatedly during chemoradiotherapy. The sequence was obtained from a human donor with HPV-associated anogenital cancer. This rearrangement joins TRBV7-8 to TRBJ2-5; D ambiguous. Specimen: blood, collected from a patient who underwent chemoradiotherapy. Written as DNA, the CDR3 is TGTGCCAGCAGCTTAGTACGCGGTGGTGGAGCCCAGTACTTC. Translating it yields CASSLVRGGGAQYF.